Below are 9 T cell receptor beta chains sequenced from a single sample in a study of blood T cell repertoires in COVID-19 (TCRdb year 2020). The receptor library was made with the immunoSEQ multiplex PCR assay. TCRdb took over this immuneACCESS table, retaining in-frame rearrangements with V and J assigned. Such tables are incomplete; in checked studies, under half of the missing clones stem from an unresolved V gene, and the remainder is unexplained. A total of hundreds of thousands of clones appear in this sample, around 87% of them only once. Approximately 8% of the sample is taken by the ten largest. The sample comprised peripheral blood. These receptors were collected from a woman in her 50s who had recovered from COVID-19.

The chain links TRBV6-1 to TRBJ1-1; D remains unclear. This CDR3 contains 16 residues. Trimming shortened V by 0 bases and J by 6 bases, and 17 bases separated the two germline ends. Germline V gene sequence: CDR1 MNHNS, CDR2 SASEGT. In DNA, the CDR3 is TGTGCCAGCAGTGAAGCACAGAGAGGACTAATCCCTGAAGCTTTCTTT. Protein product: CASSEAQRGLIPEAFF.

The CDR3, as DNA: TGCAGCGTTGAAGATTGGACCCTAGCGGGGGACGTCTACAATGAGCAGTTCTTC. Protein sequence: CSVEDWTLAGDVYNEQFF. V usage is TRBV29-1 and J usage is TRBJ2-1; TRBD2 aligns across 10 bases. Germline lookup yields CDR1 SQVTM and CDR2 ANQGSEA. J gave up 3 bases and V 0 bases, and 11 bases lay outside the gene matches. The CDR3 is 18 residues long.

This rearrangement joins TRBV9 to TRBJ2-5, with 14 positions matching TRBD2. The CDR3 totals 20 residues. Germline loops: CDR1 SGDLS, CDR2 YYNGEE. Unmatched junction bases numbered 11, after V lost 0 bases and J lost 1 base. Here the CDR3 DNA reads TGTGCCAGCAGCGTAGGACCGGGACTAGCGGGAGTGGGCCCCCAAGAGACCCAGTACTTC. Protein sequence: CASSVGPGLAGVGPQETQYF. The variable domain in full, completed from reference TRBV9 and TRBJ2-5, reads DSGVTQTPKHLITATGQRVTLRCSPRSGDLSVYWYQQSLDQGLQFLIQYYNGEERAKGNILERFSAQQFPDLHSELNLSSLELGDSALYFCASSVGPGLAGVGPQETQYFGPGTRLLVL.

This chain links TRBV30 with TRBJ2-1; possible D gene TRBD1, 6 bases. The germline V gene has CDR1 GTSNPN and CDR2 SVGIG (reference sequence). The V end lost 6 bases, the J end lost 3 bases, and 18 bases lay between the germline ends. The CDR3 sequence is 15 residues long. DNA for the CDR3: TGTGCCTGTACACTCGGACAGATCCTCTACAATGAGCAGTTCTTC. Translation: CACTLGQILYNEQFF.

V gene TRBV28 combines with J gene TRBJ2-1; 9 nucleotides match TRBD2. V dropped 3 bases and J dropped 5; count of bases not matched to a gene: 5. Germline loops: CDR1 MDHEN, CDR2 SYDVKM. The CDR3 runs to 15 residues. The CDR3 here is CASSFGLAGNNEQFF. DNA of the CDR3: TGTGCCAGCAGTTTCGGCCTAGCGGGAAACAATGAGCAGTTCTTC. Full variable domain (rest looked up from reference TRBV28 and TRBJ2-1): DVKVTQSSRYLVKRTGEKVFLECVQDMDHENMFWYRQDPGLGLRLIYFSYDVKMKEKGDIPEGYSVSREKKERFSLILESASTNQTSMYLCASSFGLAGNNEQFFGPGTRLTVL.

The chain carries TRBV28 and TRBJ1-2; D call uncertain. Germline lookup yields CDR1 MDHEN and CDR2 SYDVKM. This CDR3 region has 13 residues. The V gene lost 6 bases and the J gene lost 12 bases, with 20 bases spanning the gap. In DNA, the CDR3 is TGTGCCAGCAGACTTGGGAGAAAAAGGGCAGACACCTTC. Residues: CASRLGRKRADTF.

CDR3: CAWSVDSGQPQHF. CDR3 nucleotides: TGTGCCTGGAGTGTAGATTCCGGTCAGCCCCAGCATTTT. The chain uses TRBV30 and TRBJ1-5; D not resolved. V was shortened by 0 bases and J by 6 bases, with 9 bases between the two germline ends. This CDR3 spans 13 amino acids. Germline loops: CDR1 GTSNPN, CDR2 SVGIG (reference sequence).

The CDR3 DNA reads TGTGCCAGCAGAGGGACAGGGGGAACTGGGGCCAACGTCCTGACTTTC. Protein product: CASRGTGGTGANVLTF. The chain recombines TRBV3-1 (or the pseudogene TRBV3-2) with TRBJ2-6, with 11 bases that match TRBD1. Trimming at V came to 6 bases and at J to 2 bases, leaving 3 bases not matched to a gene. Germline V gene lookup returns CDR1 LGHDT and CDR2 YNNKEL (reference sequence). The CDR3 spans 16 residues.

The CDR3 bases are TGCAGCGTTCGACGGCCCCAGGGGGACACTGAAGCTTTCTTT. Translation gives CSVRRPQGDTEAFF. The chain couples TRBV29-1 to TRBJ1-1, with 7 bases identical to TRBD1. Unmatched junction bases numbered 9, after V lost 5 bases and J lost 3 bases. Per the germline V gene, CDR1 is SQVTM and CDR2 is ANQGSEA. CDR3 length: 14 residues.